The TCR beta chain described here comes from a study of blood T cell repertoires in COVID-19. Study-level information: Italy, Spain and the United States were the sources of the convalescent and acute COVID-19 samples. Sample material is recorded as cDNA or gDNA derived from T cells, B-cell-depleted T cells, or PBMCs.

The CDR3 runs 15 residues. Looked up from germline, CDR1 is MNHEY and CDR2 is SMNVEV (reference sequence). Trimming shortened V by 4 bases and J by 3 bases, and 14 bases separated the two germline ends. Authors' data handling: Using reference gene primer amplification, nucleated cell counts were estimated. This table comes from immunoSEQ multiplex PCR, and its TCRdb copy is limited to in-frame clones, with some not included. V, J and clone size were drawn from that table, and D and trimming were deduced from the DNA. The table lists over 50,000 clones, approximately 84% of them singletons. This clone was counted only a few times.

Material for sequencing was peripheral blood. The TCR originated in a human donor in a cohort sampled during active COVID-19. The chain uses TRBV27 and TRBJ2-3; perhaps TRBD1 as D (7 bases). The CDR3 DNA sequence: TGTGCCAGCAGTTCCCAGGGGGGTTGGACAGATACGCAGTATTTT. Translating gives CASSSQGGWTDTQYF.